The TCR beta chain under discussion was sequenced for a study of cytomegalovirus exposure and HLA in healthy donors. General study findings and limits: In vitro confirmation showed three CMV-associated chains to be CMV antigen specific.

Germline V gene sequence: CDR1 MNHNY, CDR2 SVGAGI (reference sequence). V gave up 6 bases and J gave up 6 bases, with 20 bases separating them. The length of the CDR3 is 15 residues. A note on this clone: Its cognate antigen is unknown.

PCR was performed using 60 Vbeta and 13 Jbeta primers. Clones were read by immunoSEQ multiplex PCR, and TCRdb kept only the in-frame ones, dropping some. The data show approximately 150,000 clones, approximately 84% seen once. This chain connects TRBV6-6 to TRBJ1-1, with a weak D call TRBD1 (5 bases). The origin of this receptor is a girl under 18 in good health and CMV-seropositive. Specimen: PBMCs. CDR3 bases: TGTGCCAGCAGCCCCATTCGGGGGGGAGGCGCTGAAGCTTTCTTT. Encoded protein: CASSPIRGGGAEAFF.